This entry features one T cell receptor (beta chain) sequence. The data derive from a study of cytomegalovirus exposure and HLA in healthy donors. Study-level information: The same platform used for the roughly 600 first-cohort repertoires was also used for the 100 to 150 validation repertoires, as a later analysis reported.

CDR1 MNHEY and CDR2 SVGAGI come from the germline V gene. This CDR3 has 14 amino acids. Trimming took off 5 bases at V and 6 bases at J, with 16 bases between the two ends. Here immunoSEQ multiplex PCR was the method, and the copy in TCRdb shows in-frame clones only, minus some. The sample lists over 150,000 clones; less than 90% were seen once. While the first cohort had 650 to 850 subjects, the donors belonged to the separate validation cohort of about 110 subjects. The TCR was taken from a man aged 18-30 years in good health and CMV-seropositive. The chain employs TRBV6-5 and TRBJ1-2; D is possibly TRBD1 (5 bases). Sequencing was done on a sample of PBMCs. The CDR3 sequence: CASSPRQNWDGYTF. The CDR3 region has the DNA TGTGCCAGCAGTCCGAGACAGAATTGGGATGGCTACACCTTC.